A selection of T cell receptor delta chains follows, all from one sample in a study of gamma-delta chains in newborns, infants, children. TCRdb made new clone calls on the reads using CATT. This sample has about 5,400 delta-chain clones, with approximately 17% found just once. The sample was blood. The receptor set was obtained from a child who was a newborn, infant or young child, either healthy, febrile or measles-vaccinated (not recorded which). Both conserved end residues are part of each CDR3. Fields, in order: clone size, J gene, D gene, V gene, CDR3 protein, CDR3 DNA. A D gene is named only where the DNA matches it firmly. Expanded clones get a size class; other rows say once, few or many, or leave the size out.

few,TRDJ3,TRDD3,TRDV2,CACDVLKGDTASSWDTRQMFF,TGTGCCTGTGACGTCCTCAAGGGGGATACGGCCAGCTCCTGGGACACCCGACAGATGTTTTTC
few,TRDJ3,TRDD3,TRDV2,CACGTALGDPVRSWDTRQMFF,TGTGCCTGCGGCACCGCCCTGGGGGATCCAGTACGCTCCTGGGACACCCGACAGATGTTTTTC
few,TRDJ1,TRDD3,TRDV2,CACDRLRTGGYDKTTYTDKLIF,TGTGCCTGTGACAGACTGAGGACAGGGGGATACGATAAAACCACCTACACCGATAAACTCATCTTT
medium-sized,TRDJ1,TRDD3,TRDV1,CALGERYPDYDQYWGIRPKLIF,TGTGCTCTTGGGGAACGGTATCCGGACTACGACCAGTACTGGGGGATACGCCCTAAACTCATCTTT
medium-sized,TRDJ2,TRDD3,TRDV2,CACDILGETAQLFF,TGTGCCTGTGACATACTGGGGGAGACAGCACAACTCTTCTTT
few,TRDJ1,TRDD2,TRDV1,CALGEPSGLPTTLLYTDKLIF,TGTGCTCTTGGAGAACCCAGCGGGCTTCCTACAACCCTCCTCTACACCGATAAACTCATCTTT
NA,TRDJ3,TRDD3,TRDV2,CACDSGGYGWDTRQMFF,TGTGCCTGCGACTCTGGGGGATACGGGTGGGACACCCGACAGATGTTTTTC
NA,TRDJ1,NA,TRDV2,CACDTVPTSGIGPYTDKLIF,TGTGCCTGTGACACGGTTCCTACTAGCGGGATAGGCCCGTACACCGATAAACTCATCTTT
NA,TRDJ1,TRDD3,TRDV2,CACEPLGDEEYTDKLIF,TGTGCCTGTGAGCCACTGGGGGATGAGGAGTACACCGATAAACTCATCTTT
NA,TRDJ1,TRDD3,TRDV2,CACDLAHRRGYLLGYTDKLIF,TGTGCCTGTGACTTGGCCCATCGACGGGGATACTTGTTGGGGTACACCGATAAACTCATCTTT
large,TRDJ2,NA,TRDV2,CACDPMGSTAQLFF,TGTGCCTGTGACCCGATGGGATCTACAGCACAACTCTTCTTT
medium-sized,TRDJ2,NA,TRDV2,CACDTVRSGGTALTAQLFF,TGTGCCTGTGACACGGTGAGGTCCGGGGGGACAGCTTTGACAGCACAACTCTTCTTT
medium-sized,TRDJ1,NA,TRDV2,CACDALGTTDKLIF,TGTGCCTGTGACGCACTGGGAACCACCGATAAACTCATCTTT
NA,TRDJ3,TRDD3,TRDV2,CACDTVLGGSWGTRQMFF,TGTGCCTGTGACACCGTACTGGGGGGCTCCTGGGGCACCCGACAGATGTTTTTC
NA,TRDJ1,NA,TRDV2,CACDPLTENPVRTDKLIF,TGTGCCTGTGACCCCCTCACCGAGAACCCCGTCCGCACCGATAAACTCATCTTT
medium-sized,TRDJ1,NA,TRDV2,CACDPMDWVHTDKLIF,TGTGCCTGTGACCCGATGGACTGGGTCCACACCGATAAACTCATCTTT
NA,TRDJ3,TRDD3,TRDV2,CACDATGGYSWDTRQMFF,TGTGCCTGTGACGCTACTGGGGGATACTCCTGGGACACCCGACAGATGTTTTTC
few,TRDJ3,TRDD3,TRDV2,CACDTVLGDRSSWDTRQMFF,TGTGCCTGTGACACCGTACTGGGGGATAGGAGCTCCTGGGACACCCGACAGATGTTTTTC
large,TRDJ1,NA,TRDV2,CACDTVTKERDKLIF,TGTGCCTGTGACACCGTTACCAAGGAGAGGGATAAACTCATCTTT
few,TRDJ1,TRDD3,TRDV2,CACDALRLGDTGTDKLIF,TGTGCCTGTGACGCCCTACGCCTCGGGGATACGGGGACCGATAAACTCATCTTT
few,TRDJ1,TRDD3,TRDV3,CAFRRAQPTGGYGLYTDKLIF,TGTGCCTTTAGAAGGGCCCAGCCAACTGGGGGATACGGGTTATACACCGATAAACTCATCTTT
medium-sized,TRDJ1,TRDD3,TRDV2,CACDKLGAYESDKLIF,TGTGCCTGTGACAAACTGGGGGCCTACGAGTCGGATAAACTCATCTTT
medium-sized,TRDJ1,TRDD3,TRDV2,CACDTVGDTDTDKLIF,TGTGCCTGTGACACGGTGGGGGATACCGACACCGATAAACTCATCTTT
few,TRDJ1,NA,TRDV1,CALGGSIPGVHTVTDKLIF,TGTGCTCTTGGGGGCTCGATTCCCGGGGTACATACAGTCACCGATAAACTCATCTTT
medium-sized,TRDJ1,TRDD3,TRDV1,CALGERGWGIPDTDKLIF,TGTGCTCTTGGGGAACGAGGCTGGGGGATACCCGACACCGATAAACTCATCTTT
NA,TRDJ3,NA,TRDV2,CACDTLLDSSWDTRQVFF,TGTGCCTGTGACACCCTACTGGACAGCTCCTGGGACACCCGACAGGTGTTTTTC
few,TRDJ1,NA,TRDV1,CALTYTDKLIF,TGTGCCCTGACGTACACCGATAAACTCATCTTT
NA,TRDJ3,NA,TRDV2,CACGTGWGSSWDTRQMFF,TGTGCCTGTGGCACCGGATGGGGAAGCTCCTGGGACACCCGACAAATGTTTTTC
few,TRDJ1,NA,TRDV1,CALGAKPPSRSLPEMRTDKLIF,TGTGCTCTTGGGGCCAAACCCCCTTCCCGCAGTCTCCCCGAGATGCGAACCGATAAACTCATCTTT
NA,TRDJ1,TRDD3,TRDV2,CACDPVPTRLGDTPDKLIF,TGTGCCTGTGACCCTGTTCCTACCAGACTGGGGGATACTCCCGATAAACTCATCTTT
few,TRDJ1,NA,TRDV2,CACDTRNWEYTDKLIF,TGCGCCTGTGACACTAGGAACTGGGAGTACACCGATAAACTCATCTTT
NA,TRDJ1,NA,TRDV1,CALWQELFHSTDKLIF,TGTGCTCTTTGGCAAGAACTATTCCACTCCACCGATAAACTCATCTTT
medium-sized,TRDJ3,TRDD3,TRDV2,CACDTYWGNSWDTRQMFF,TGTGCCTGTGACACGTACTGGGGGAACTCCTGGGACACCCGACAGATGTTTTTC
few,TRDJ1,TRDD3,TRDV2,CACEPLGDTADKLIF,TGTGCCTGTGAACCACTGGGGGATACGGCCGATAAACTCATCTTT
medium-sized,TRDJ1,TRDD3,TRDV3,CAFTPDGGSPYWGIAKLIF,TGTGCCTTTACCCCTGACGGGGGATCTCCGTACTGGGGGATTGCTAAACTCATCTTT
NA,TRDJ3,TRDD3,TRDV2,CACDRLGDTSSWDTRQMFF,TGTGCCTGTGATCGACTGGGGGATACAAGCTCCTGGGACACCCGACAGATGTTTTTC
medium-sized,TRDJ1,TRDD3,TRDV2,CACDPLGVSHTDKLIF,TGTGCCTGTGACCCCCTGGGGGTCAGTCACACCGATAAACTCATCTTT
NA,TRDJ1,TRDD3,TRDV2,CACDALLGATDKLIF,TGTGCCTGTGACGCCTTACTGGGGGCAACCGATAAACTCATCTTC
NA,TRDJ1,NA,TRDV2,CACDTVEKGTHDKLIF,TGTGCCTGTGACACTGTGGAGAAAGGGACCCACGATAAACTCATCTTT
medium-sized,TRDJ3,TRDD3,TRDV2,CACDWGSSWDTRQMFF,TGTGCCTGTGACTGGGGGAGCTCCTGGGACACCCGACAGATGTTTTTC
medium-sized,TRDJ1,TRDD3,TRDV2,CASSDLVLGDTYTDKLIF,TGTGCCTCCTCAGACCTCGTACTGGGGGACACGTACACCGATAAACTCATCTTT
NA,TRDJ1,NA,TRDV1,CALGEFPILGFTDKHIF,TGTGCTCTTGGGGAGTTCCCCATCCTAGGCTTCACCGATAAACACATCTTT
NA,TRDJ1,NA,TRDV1,CALGEASYPRRARYTDKLIF,TGTGCTCTTGGGGAAGCCTCCTACCCCCGGAGAGCAAGATACACCGATAAACTCATCTTT
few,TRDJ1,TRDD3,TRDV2,CACDSGRWGIRGRYTDKLIF,TGTGCCTGTGACAGTGGCCGATGGGGGATACGCGGACGATACACCGATAAACTCATCTTT
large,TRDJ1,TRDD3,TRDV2,CACDPWGIHTDKLIF,TGTGCCTGTGACCCCTGGGGGATCCACACCGATAAACTCATCTTT
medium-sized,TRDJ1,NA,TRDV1,CALGGRGRPPYTDKLIF,TGTGCTCTTGGGGGCCGAGGCCGACCCCCGTACACCGATAAACTCATCTTT